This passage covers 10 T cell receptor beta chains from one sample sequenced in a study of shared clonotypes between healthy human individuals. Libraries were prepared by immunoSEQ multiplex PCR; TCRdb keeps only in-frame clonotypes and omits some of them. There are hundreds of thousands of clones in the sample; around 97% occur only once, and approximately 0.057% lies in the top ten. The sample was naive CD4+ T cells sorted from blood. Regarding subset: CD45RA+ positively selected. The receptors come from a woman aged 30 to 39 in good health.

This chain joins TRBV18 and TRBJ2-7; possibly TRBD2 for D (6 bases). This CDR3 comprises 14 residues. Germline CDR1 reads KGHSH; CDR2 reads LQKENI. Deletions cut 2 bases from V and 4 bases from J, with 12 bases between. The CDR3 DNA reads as TGTGCCAGCTCACCAAATGGGAGGCGGTACGAGCAGTACTTC. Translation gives CASSPNGRRYEQYF.

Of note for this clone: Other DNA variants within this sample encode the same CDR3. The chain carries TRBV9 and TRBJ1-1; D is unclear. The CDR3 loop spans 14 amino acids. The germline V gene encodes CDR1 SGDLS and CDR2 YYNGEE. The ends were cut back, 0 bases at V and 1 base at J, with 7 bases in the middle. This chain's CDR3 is CASSVVSTNTEAFF. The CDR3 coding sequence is TGTGCCAGCAGCGTAGTATCAACGAACACTGAAGCTTTCTTT.

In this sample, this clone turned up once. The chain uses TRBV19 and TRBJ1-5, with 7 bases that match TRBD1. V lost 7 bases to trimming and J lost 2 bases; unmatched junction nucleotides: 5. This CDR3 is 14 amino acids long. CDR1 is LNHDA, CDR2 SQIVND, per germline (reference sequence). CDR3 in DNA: TGTGCCAGTACCCAGGGGGGAGGCAATCAGCCCCAGCATTTT. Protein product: CASTQGGGNQPQHF.

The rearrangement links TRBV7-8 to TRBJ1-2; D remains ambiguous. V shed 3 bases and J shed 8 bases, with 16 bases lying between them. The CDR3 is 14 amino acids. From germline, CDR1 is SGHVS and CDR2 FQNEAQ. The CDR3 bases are TGTGCCAGCAGCTTTGAAGGTTCATTTTGGGGCTACACCTTC. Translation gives CASSFEGSFWGYTF. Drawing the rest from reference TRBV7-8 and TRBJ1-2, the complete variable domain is GAGVSQSPRYKVAKRGQDVALRCDPISGHVSLFWYQQALGQGPEFLTYFQNEAQLDKSGLPSDRFFAERPEGSVSTLKIQRTQQEDSAVYLCASSFEGSFWGYTFGSGTRLTVV.

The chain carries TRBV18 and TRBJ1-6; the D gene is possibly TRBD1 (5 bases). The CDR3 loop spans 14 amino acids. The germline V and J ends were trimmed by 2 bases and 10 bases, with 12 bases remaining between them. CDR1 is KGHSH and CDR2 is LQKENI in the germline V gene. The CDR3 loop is CASSPSRGDSPLHF. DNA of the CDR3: TGTGCCAGCTCACCATCACGAGGGGACTCACCCCTCCACTTT. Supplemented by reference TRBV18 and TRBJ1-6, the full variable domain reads NAGVMQNPRHLVRRRGQEARLRCSPMKGHSHVYWYRQLPEEGLKFMVYLQKENIIDESGMPKERFSAEFPKEGPSILRIQQVVRGDSAAYFCASSPSRGDSPLHFGNGTRLTVT.

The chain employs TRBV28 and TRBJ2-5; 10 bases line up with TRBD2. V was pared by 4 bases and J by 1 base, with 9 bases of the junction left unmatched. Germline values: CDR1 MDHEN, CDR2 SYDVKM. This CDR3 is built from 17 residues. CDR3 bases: TGTGCCAGCAGTTCCCTAGCGGGAGCAGGGTTCCAAGAGACCCAGTACTTC. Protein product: CASSSLAGAGFQETQYF.

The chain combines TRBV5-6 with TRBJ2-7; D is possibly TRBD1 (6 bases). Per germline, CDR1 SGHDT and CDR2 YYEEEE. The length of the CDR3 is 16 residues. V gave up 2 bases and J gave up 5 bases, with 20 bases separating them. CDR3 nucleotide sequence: TGTGCCAGCAGCTTTAAGTCCGGTACAGGGAACCACGAGCAGTACTTC. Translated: CASSFKSGTGNHEQYF.

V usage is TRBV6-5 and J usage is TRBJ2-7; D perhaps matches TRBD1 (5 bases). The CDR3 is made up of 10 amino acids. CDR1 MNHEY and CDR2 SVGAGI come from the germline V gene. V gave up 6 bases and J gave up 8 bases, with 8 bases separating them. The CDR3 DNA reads TGTGCCAGCAGAGGGGCAAAGCAGTACTTC. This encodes CASRGAKQYF.

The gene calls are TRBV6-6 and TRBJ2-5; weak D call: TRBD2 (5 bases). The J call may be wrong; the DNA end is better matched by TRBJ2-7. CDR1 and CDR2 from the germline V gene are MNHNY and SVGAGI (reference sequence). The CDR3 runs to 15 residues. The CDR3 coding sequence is TGTGCCAGCAGTTACTCGAGGGTTGAAGGCTCCGAGCAGTACTTC. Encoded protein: CASSYSRVEGSEQYF.

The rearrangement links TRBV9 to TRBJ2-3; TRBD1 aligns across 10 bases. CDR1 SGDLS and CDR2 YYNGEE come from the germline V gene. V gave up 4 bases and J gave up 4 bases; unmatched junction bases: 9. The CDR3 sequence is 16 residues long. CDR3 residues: CASSTRQGATADTQYF. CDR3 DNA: TGTGCCAGCAGCACCCGACAGGGGGCGACGGCAGATACGCAGTATTTT.